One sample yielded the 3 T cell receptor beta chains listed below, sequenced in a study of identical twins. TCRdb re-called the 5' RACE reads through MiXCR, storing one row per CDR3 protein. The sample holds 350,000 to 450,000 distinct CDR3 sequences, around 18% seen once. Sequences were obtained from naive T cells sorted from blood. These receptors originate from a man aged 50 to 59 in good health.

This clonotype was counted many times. The CDR3 loop is CASSNGPSQYF. The CDR3 nucleotides are TGTGCCAGCAGCAATGGGCCATCCCAGTATTTT. The chain uses TRBV12-3 or TRBV12-4 and TRBJ2-3; D is uncertain. V lost 6 bases, J lost 12 bases, and 13 bases lay in between. There are 11 residues in the CDR3.

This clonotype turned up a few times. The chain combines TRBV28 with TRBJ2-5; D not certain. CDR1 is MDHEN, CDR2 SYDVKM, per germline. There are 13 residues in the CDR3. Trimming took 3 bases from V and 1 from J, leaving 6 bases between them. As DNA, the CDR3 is TGTGCCAGCAGTTTCCTGACCCAAGAGACCCAGTACTTC. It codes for CASSFLTQETQYF.

The CDR3 sequence is CASSQPKRGAATGELFF. DNA for the CDR3: TGTGCCAGCAGCCAACCTAAGCGGGGGGCTGCCACCGGGGAGCTGTTTTTT. The chain couples TRBV3-1 to TRBJ2-2; 9 bases match TRBD2. This CDR3 comprises 17 residues. Trimming took 2 bases from V and 4 from J; bases not matched to a gene: 8. Per germline, CDR1 LGHDT and CDR2 YNNKEL (reference sequence).